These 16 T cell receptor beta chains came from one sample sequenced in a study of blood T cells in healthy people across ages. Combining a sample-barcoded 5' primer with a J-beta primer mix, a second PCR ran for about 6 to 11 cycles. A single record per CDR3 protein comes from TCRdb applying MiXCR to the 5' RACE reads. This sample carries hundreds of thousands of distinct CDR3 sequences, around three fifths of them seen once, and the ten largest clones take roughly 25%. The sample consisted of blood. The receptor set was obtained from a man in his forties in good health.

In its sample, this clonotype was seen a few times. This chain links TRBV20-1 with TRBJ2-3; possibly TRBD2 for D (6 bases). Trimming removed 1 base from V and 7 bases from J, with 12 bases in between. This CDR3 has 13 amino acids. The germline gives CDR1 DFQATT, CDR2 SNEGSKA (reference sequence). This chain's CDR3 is CSARVPGRNTQYF. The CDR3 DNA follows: TGCAGTGCTAGAGTGCCAGGGAGGAATACGCAGTATTTT.

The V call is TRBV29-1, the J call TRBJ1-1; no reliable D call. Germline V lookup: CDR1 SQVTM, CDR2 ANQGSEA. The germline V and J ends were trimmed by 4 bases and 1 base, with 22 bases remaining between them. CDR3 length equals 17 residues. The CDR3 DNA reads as TGCAGCGTTGTGGGTTTGGCCAGACCCGGACCGAACACTGAAGCTTTCTTT. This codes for CSVVGLARPGPNTEAFF.

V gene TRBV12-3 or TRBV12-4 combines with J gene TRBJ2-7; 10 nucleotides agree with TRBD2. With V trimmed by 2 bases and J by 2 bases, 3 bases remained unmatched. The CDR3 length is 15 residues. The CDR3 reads CASSLIAGGPYEQYF. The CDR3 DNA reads TGTGCCAGCAGTTTAATAGCGGGAGGCCCCTACGAGCAGTACTTC.

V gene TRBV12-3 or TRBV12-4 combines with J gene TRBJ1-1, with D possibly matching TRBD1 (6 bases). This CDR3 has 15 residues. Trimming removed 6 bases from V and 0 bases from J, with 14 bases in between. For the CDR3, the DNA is TGTGCCAGCAGGTCCTTTACAGGGCTGAACACTGAAGCTTTCTTT. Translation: CASRSFTGLNTEAFF.

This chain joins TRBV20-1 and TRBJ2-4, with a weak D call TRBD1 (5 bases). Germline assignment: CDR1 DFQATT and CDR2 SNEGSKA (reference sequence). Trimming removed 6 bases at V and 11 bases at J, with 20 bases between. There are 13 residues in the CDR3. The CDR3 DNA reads TGCAGTGCCAACCCTGCAGGGCTTAGGCTTCAGTACTTC. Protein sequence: CSANPAGLRLQYF.

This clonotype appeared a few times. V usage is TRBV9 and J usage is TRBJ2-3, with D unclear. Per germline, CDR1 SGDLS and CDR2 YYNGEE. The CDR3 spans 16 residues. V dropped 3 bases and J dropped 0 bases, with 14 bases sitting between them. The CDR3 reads CASSAGPRGSTDTQYF. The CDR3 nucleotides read TGTGCCAGCAGCGCCGGCCCGAGAGGAAGCACAGATACGCAGTATTTT. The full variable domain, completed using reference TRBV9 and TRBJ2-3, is DSGVTQTPKHLITATGQRVTLRCSPRSGDLSVYWYQQSLDQGLQFLIQYYNGEERAKGNILERFSAQQFPDLHSELNLSSLELGDSALYFCASSAGPRGSTDTQYFGPGTRLTVL.

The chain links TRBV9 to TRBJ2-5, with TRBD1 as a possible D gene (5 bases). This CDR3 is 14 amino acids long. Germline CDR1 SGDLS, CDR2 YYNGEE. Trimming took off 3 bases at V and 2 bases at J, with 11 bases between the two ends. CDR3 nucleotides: TGTGCCAGCAGCGCTAGACAGTCACAAGAGACCCAGTACTTC. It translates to CASSARQSQETQYF. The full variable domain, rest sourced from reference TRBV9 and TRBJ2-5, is DSGVTQTPKHLITATGQRVTLRCSPRSGDLSVYWYQQSLDQGLQFLIQYYNGEERAKGNILERFSAQQFPDLHSELNLSSLELGDSALYFCASSARQSQETQYFGPGTRLLVL.

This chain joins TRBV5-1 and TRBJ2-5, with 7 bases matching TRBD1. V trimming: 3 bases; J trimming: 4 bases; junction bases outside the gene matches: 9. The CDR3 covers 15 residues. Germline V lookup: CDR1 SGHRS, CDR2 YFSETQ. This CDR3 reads CASSSDRVLGETQYF. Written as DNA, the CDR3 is TGCGCCAGCAGCTCCGACAGGGTTTTAGGAGAGACCCAGTACTTC. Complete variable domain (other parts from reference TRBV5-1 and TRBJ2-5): KAGVTQTPRYLIKTRGQQVTLSCSPISGHRSVSWYQQTPGQGLQFLFEYFSETQRNKGNFPGRFSGRQFSNSRSEMNVSTLELGDSALYLCASSSDRVLGETQYFGPGTRLLVL.

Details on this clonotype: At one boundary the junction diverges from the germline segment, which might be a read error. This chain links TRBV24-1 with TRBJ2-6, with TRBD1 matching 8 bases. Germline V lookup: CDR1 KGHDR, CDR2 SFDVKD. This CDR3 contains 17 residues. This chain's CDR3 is CAASDFSGGEGANVLTF. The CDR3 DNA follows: TGTGCCGCCAGTGATTTCTCAGGGGGCGAAGGGGCCAACGTCCTGACTTTC.

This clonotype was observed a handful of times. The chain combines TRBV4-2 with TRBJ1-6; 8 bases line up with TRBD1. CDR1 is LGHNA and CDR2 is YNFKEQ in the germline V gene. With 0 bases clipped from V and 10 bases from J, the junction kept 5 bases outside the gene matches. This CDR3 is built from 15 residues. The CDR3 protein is CASSQDRTGNSPLHF. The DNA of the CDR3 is TGTGCCAGCAGCCAAGATAGGACAGGGAACTCACCCCTCCACTTT.

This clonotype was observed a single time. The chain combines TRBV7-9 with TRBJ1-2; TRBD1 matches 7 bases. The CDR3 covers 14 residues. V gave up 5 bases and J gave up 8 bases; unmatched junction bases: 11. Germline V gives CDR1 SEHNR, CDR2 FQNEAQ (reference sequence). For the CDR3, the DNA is TGTGCCAGCAGCCCGACAGGGAAGGAGTTCGGCTACACCTTC. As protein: CASSPTGKEFGYTF.

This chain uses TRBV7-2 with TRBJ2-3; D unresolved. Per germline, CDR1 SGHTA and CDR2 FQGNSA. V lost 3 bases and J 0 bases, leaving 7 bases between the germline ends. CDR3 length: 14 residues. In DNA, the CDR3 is TGTGCCAGCAGCTTTATGGGTAGCACAGATACGCAGTATTTT. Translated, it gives CASSFMGSTDTQYF.

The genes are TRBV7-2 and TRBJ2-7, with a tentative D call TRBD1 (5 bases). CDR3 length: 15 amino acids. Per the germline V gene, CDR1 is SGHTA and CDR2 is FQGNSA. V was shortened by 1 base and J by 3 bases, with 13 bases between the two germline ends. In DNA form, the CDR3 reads TGTGCCAGCAGCTTAGGAACAGGAACTTTCTACGAGCAGTACTTC. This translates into CASSLGTGTFYEQYF.

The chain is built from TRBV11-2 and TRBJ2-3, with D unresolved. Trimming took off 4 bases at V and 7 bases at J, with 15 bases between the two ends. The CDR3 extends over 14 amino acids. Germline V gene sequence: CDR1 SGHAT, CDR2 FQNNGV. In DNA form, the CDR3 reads TGTGCCAGCAGCTACCCCCTAGATAGGAATACGCAGTATTTT. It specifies CASSYPLDRNTQYF.

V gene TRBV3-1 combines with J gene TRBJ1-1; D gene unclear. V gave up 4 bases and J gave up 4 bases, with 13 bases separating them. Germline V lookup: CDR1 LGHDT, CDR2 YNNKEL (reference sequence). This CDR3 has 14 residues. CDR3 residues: CASSRTPGVTEAFF. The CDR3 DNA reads TGTGCCAGCAGCCGGACCCCGGGAGTCACTGAAGCTTTCTTT.

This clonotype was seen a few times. The CDR3 spells CASSPGRGQETQYF. The DNA for the CDR3 is TGTGCCAGCAGTCCCGGGAGGGGGCAAGAGACCCAGTACTTC. The chain uses TRBV2 and TRBJ2-5, with 8 bases fitting TRBD2. V was pared by 5 bases and J by 2 bases, with 4 bases of the junction left unmatched. The V gene's germline CDR1 is SNHLY and CDR2 FYNNEI. This CDR3 has 14 residues.